The present TCR beta chain was sequenced within a study of T cell repertoires in cytomegalovirus infection (dated by TCRdb to the late 2010s). For the study in its entirety: Because public TCR beta signatures pointed to carriage of CMV infection together with the matching HLA type, the HLA type of each donor mattered for the analysis.

The sequencer listed for this sample is Illumina HiSeq 1500. TCRdb itself trimmed the public reads at Q25 with fastp, ran MiXCR and retained productive beta chains. Identical CDR3 protein sequences are pooled into one entry, listed with their most common genes and DNA. For this sample the table gives roughly 280,000 distinct CDR3 sequences, of which roughly 10% were detected only once. Together, the top ten hold approximately 16% of the sample. The CDR3 spans 14 residues, from the cysteine through the phenylalanine. The kept DNA is CDR3 alone, 42 bases in frame from the first base. Looking up the germline V gene yields CDR1 LGHNT and CDR2 FRNRAP. V ends up 5 bases short and J 4 bases short, with an unmatched junction base count of 6. Findings and caveats that apply to the study as a whole: Cumulative frequency of public TCR beta family members discriminated carriers of CMV infection plus the relevant HLA type in this cohort and an independent approximately 400-donor cohort. The ex vivo response was dominated by HLA-C-restricted CMV-specific TCR beta clonotypes, which also provided the single most frequent clonotype in two of eight donors.

This clonotype has a handful of counts. The specificity of this receptor is unknown. No base qualities exist here, and no much larger clone lies one base off it. The V and J segments used are TRBV12-5 and TRBJ2-5; 8 bases in the junction line up with TRBD1. Sequenced: PBMCs. The TCR sequence derives from a human donor in good health (CMV status not recorded). Some clones in this sample may be carry-over from other donors' samples. The nucleotide sequence is given as TGTGCTAGTGGTCCCCAAACAGGGGGAGAGACCCAGTACTTC. Its amino acids are CASGPQTGGETQYF.